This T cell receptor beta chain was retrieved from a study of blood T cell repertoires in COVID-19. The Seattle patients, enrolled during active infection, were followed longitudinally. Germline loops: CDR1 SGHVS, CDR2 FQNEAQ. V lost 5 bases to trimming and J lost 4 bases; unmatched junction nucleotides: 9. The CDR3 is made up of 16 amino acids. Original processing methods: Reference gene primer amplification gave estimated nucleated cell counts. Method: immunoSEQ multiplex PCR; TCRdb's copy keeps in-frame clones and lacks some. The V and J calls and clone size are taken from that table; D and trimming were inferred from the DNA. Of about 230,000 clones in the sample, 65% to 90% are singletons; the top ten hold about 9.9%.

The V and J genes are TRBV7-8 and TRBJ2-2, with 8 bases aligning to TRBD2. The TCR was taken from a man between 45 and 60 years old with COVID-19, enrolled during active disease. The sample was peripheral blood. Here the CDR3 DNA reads TGTGCCAGCAGCGCGCCCAAGCGGGGGAGCACCGGGGAGCTGTTTTTT. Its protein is CASSAPKRGSTGELFF.